This T cell receptor beta chain is drawn from a study of control samples from healthy donors and cancer patients (dated by TCRdb to about 2020). Library construction relied on the immunoSEQ multiplex PCR assay. Imported from immuneACCESS, the table was reduced by TCRdb to in-frame sequences with V and J called. These copies leave out some clones; in studies compared against another copy, an unresolved V gene accounts for under half, and the cause of the remainder is not known. In this sample the table shows around 92,000 clones, roughly four fifths of which occur a single time. Roughly 2% of the sample is taken by the ten largest. A note on this clone: Which antigen it targets is not known. Nothing much larger sits one base from this clone, and base qualities are not available.

V ends up 8 bases short and J 3 bases short, with an unmatched junction base count of 7. Looking up the germline V gene yields CDR1 MNHEY and CDR2 SVGAGI. From cysteine to phenylalanine, the CDR3 is 15 amino acids long. Only the CDR3 DNA stays, 45 bases, in frame from base 1. The V and J genes are TRBV6-5 and TRBJ2-1; a stretch of 10 junction bases matches TRBD2. The sequencing sample was made of blood. The origin of this receptor is a man in his sixties in good health. The nucleotides are TGTGCCAGCGGGAAGACTAGCGGGCACTACAATGAGCAGTTCTTC. This is translated as CASGKTSGHYNEQFF.